Listed below are T cell receptor beta chains from one sample, sequenced in a study of blood T cell repertoires in COVID-19. The repertoire was sequenced with immunoSEQ multiplex PCR; TCRdb's copy has only in-frame clones and lacks some. The sample contains 55,000 to 65,000 clones, around nine tenths of which appear only once. Sample: peripheral blood. Receptor source: a woman aged 80 or over with active COVID-19. Both conserved end residues are part of each CDR3. D genes are given only for firm matches.

CDR3 length | J gene | D gene | V gene | CDR3 protein
15 | TRBJ1-5 | NA | TRBV27 | CASSLEGARNQPQHF
15 | TRBJ2-2 | NA | TRBV7-9 | CASSWMSGNTGELFF
16 | TRBJ2-1 | NA | TRBV28 | CASSYLSTSSYNEQFF
17 | TRBJ2-3 | NA | TRBV19 | CASSILLAGASTDTQYF
13 | TRBJ1-2 | NA | TRBV6-2/TRBV6-3 | CASSYQGSYGYTF
16 | TRBJ2-2 | NA | TRBV19 | CASGSGWEKNTGELFF
16 | TRBJ2-6 | NA | TRBV5-4 | CASSLGSGIGANVLTF
15 | TRBJ1-2 | TRBD1 | TRBV13 | CASSSDRGRSGGYTF
12 | TRBJ1-1 | NA | TRBV29-1 | CSVGHLMTEAFF
14 | TRBJ1-1 | TRBD1 | TRBV29-1 | CSALTGRRNTEAFF
13 | TRBJ1-5 | TRBD1 | TRBV28 | CASRTGSNQPQHF
15 | TRBJ2-3 | TRBD2 | TRBV10-3 | CAISGLAGAADTQYF
16 | TRBJ2-3 | NA | TRBV4-1 | CASSQEWDSGKDTQYF
15 | TRBJ1-5 | NA | TRBV5-1 | CASSLGSGEQQPQHF
15 | TRBJ2-2 | TRBD2 | TRBV2 | CASRRLAGETGELFF
15 | TRBJ2-3 | TRBD2 | TRBV7-2 | CASSHGSGASDTQYF
16 | TRBJ2-1 | TRBD2 | TRBV14 | CASSPPLSGSYNEQFF
16 | TRBJ1-2 | NA | TRBV19 | CASSITADSRTYGYTF
14 | TRBJ1-2 | NA | TRBV19 | CASNPGGGEVGYTF
11 | TRBJ2-1 | NA | TRBV6-5 | CASFRGNEQFF
13 | TRBJ1-2 | TRBD1 | TRBV5-1 | CASSSGDSRGYTF
10 | TRBJ2-5 | NA | TRBV2 | CASGRETQYF
13 | TRBJ1-1 | NA | TRBV10-1 | CASNPPGNTEAFF
16 | TRBJ2-3 | TRBD2 | TRBV9 | CASSAQTSGGLDTQYF
14 | TRBJ2-3 | NA | TRBV28 | CASSSPSRTDTQYF
16 | TRBJ2-6 | TRBD1 | TRBV10-3 | CAISLTGGTGANVLTF
13 | TRBJ1-2 | NA | TRBV7-2 | CASSLADDIGYTF
14 | TRBJ1-5 | NA | TRBV5-5 | CASSETASNQPQHF
13 | TRBJ2-2 | NA | TRBV12-3/TRBV12-4 | CASSPPGSGELFF
16 | TRBJ2-1 | TRBD2 | TRBV19 | CASTRTSGRTFNEQFF
15 | TRBJ1-5 | NA | TRBV6-1 | CASSEAGTGNQPQHF
15 | TRBJ1-4 | NA | TRBV7-9 | CASERGPTTNEKLFF
14 | TRBJ2-1 | TRBD2 | TRBV29-1 | CSVGGGGQYNEQFF
17 | TRBJ2-7 | TRBD1 | TRBV28 | CASSPIVKTGSSYEQYF
14 | TRBJ2-7 | TRBD1 | TRBV18 | CASSPTTGGNEQYF
18 | TRBJ1-5 | TRBD1 | TRBV23-1 | CASSGPGGMYGSNQPQHF
13 | TRBJ1-1 | NA | TRBV3-1/TRBV3-2 | CASSQVQNTEAFF
16 | TRBJ1-1 | NA | TRBV5-4 | CASSPPGLGMNTEAFF
16 | TRBJ2-3 | NA | TRBV28 | CASRPSAGGNTDTQYF
16 | TRBJ1-4 | TRBD1 | TRBV5-1 | CASSARSGTGDEKLFF
13 | TRBJ2-1 | NA | TRBV27 | CASSVRDSGEQFF
16 | TRBJ1-6 | TRBD1 | TRBV18 | CASSPTGTGGGVPLHF
16 | TRBJ2-5 | NA | TRBV3-1/TRBV3-2 | CASSLRLVKYQETQYF
14 | TRBJ2-7 | TRBD2 | TRBV4-2 | CASSQPGLATEQYF
13 | TRBJ2-7 | NA | TRBV10-1 | CASSESGAGEQYF
12 | TRBJ1-6 | NA | TRBV28 | CASSWSDSPLHF
11 | TRBJ2-1 | NA | TRBV3-1/TRBV3-2 | CASSPGNEQFF
14 | TRBJ2-5 | NA | TRBV28 | CASSLIGTQETQYF
15 | TRBJ1-5 | NA | TRBV19 | CASSLDAEGNQPQHF